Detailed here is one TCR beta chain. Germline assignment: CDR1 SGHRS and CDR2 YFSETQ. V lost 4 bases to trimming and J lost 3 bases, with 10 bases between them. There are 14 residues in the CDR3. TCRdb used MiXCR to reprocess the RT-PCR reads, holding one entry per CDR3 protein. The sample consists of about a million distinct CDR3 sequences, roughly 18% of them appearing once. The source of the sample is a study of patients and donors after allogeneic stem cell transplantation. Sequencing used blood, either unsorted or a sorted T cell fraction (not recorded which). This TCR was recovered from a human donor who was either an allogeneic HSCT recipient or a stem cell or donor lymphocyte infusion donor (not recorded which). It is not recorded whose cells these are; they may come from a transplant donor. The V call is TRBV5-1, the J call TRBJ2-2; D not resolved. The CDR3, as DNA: TGCGCCAGCAGCCCCGGTGGCTACACCGGGGAGCTGTTTTTT. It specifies CASSPGGYTGELFF.